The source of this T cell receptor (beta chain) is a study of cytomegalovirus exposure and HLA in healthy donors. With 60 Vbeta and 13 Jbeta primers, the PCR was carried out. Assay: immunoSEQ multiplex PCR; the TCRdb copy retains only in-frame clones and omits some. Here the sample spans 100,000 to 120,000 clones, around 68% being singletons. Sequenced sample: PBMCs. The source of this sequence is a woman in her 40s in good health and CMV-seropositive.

The CDR3, as DNA: TGTGCCAGCTCACCATTGCTAGGGGTGGAGACCCAGTACTTC. Protein: CASSPLLGVETQYF. The chain links TRBV18 to TRBJ2-5; D is perhaps TRBD1 (5 bases). The CDR3 covers 14 residues. Trimming removed 2 bases at V and 5 bases at J, with 12 bases between. CDR1 and CDR2 (germline): KGHSH, LQKENI.